This TCR beta chain originates from a study of vaccination effects on CD4 cells after COVID-19. Whole-study context: Everyone in the study got two shots of either the BNT162b2 or mRNA-1273 vaccine. The researchers cultured 1.5 million to 2.5 million PBMC per well with approximately 10 IU/ml IL-2 and around 9.5 ug/ml peptides.

Assay: immunoSEQ multiplex PCR; the TCRdb copy retains only in-frame clones and omits some. The sample contains about 64,000 clones, 72% of which appear only once. With respect to this clone: As yet, its antigen is unknown.

Germline-derived CDR1 and CDR2 are SGHNT and YENEEA. CDR3 length: 16 residues. The V end was cut by 3 bases, the J end by 3 bases, with 14 bases between. Scientists isolated CD4+ T cells after an approximately ten-day culture period ended. On days 3 and 7, fresh IL-2 medium replaced half the medium. Study findings and constraints: New vaccine-induced clones dominated post-vaccine spike-reactive clones in convalescents.

The chain combines TRBV11-3 with TRBJ2-2; TRBD1 or TRBD2 may be the D gene (5 bases each). This sequence was found in a human donor who had a prior SARS-CoV-2 infection. Specimen: CD4+ T cells from PBMCs cultured without peptide, collected before COVID-19 vaccination. CDR3 nucleotides: TGTGCCAGCAGCTTTCCGGGGCGGCGGTACACCGGGGAGCTGTTTTTT. As protein: CASSFPGRRYTGELFF.